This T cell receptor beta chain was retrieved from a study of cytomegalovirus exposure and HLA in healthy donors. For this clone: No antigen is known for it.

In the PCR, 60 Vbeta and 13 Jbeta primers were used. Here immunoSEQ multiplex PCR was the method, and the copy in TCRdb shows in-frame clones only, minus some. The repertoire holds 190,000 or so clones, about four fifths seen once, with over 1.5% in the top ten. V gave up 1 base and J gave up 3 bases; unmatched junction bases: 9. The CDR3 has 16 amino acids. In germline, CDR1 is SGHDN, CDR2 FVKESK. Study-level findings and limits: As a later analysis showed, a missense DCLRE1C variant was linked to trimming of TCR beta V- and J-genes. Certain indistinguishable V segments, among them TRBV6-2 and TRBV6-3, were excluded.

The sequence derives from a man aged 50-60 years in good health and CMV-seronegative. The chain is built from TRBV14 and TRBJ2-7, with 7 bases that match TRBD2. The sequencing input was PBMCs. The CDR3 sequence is CASSQGLGGPRYEQYF. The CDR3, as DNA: TGTGCCAGCAGCCAAGGGTTGGGAGGGCCTCGCTACGAGCAGTACTTC.